This is a list of T cell receptor beta chains from one sample in a study of blood T cell repertoires in COVID-19. Using immunoSEQ multiplex PCR, the repertoire was profiled, and TCRdb retains in-frame clones only, with some absent. The sample shows about 300,000 clones, roughly 83% of them seen only once. Sequenced material: peripheral blood. The receptors originated from a human donor with COVID-19, enrolled during active disease. The donor label of this sample is uncertain. Each CDR3 is given with its conserved first and last residue. Size is stated for part of the rows, as once, few or many counts, or as a class when the clone is expanded.

abundance	v_gene	j_gene	CDR3aa
.	TRBV19	TRBJ2-3	CASQSDRGRDTQYF
.	TRBV7-9	TRBJ2-5	CASSSRHASDGETQYF
once	TRBV5-5	TRBJ1-3	CASSITGGTGNTIYF
.	TRBV3-1/TRBV3-2	TRBJ2-2	CASSPVTGELFF
.	TRBV3-1/TRBV3-2	TRBJ2-6	CASSHPYPPVLTF
.	TRBV28	TRBJ1-3	CASTLGEVSSGNTIYF
.	TRBV28	TRBJ2-4	CASSRMGGGVRPQLAKNIQYF
.	TRBV4-3	TRBJ2-2	CASSQFAGPGELFF
.	TRBV7-7	TRBJ1-1	CASSPTPDGTEAFF
many	TRBV30	TRBJ1-2	CAWSVSPLRGRYGYTF
.	TRBV28	TRBJ1-2	CASSLSSGTGYGYTF
once	TRBV5-4	TRBJ2-7	CASSQDLGSYEQYF
.	TRBV7-2	TRBJ2-1	CASSTRRTGTSVEQFF
.	TRBV12-2	TRBJ1-6	CASRLSPRTGNNSPLHF
.	TRBV5-4	TRBJ2-7	CASSLPTGTYEQYF
.	TRBV28	TRBJ2-7	CASSLVGGAGVSYEQYF
.	TRBV11-2	TRBJ1-3	CASSSGQGGNTIYF
.	TRBV9	TRBJ2-3	CASSVKLVQTDTQYF
.	TRBV28	TRBJ2-1	CASSLAGTSYNEQFF
few	TRBV29-1	TRBJ1-1	CSVAAGTMNTEAFF
.	TRBV6-5	TRBJ2-2	CASRPSRGNTGELFF
.	TRBV18	TRBJ2-7	CASSPLQGFSYEQYF
once	TRBV5-1	TRBJ2-3	CASSLQGGGTDTQYF
.	TRBV9	TRBJ2-1	CASSVGSGRENEQFF
.	TRBV10-1	TRBJ1-5	CASHTSTGRQPQHF
.	TRBV4-3	TRBJ1-4	CASSQEGTRREKLFF
.	TRBV7-8	TRBJ2-1	CASSFQQGNEQFF
.	TRBV29-1	TRBJ2-2	CSVEGALLTGKNTGELFF
few	TRBV28	TRBJ1-2	CASSLWSRQEAHYYGYTF
.	TRBV27	TRBJ1-3	CASSAQGAGNTIYF
.	TRBV2	TRBJ1-2	CASSRDSNYGYTF
.	TRBV15	TRBJ2-1	CATSRDSRGSEQFF
.	TRBV2	TRBJ1-5	CASSADRQLYSNQPQHF
.	TRBV28	TRBJ2-5	CASSPQGAETQYF
.	TRBV11-2	TRBJ2-1	CATTGKVYNEQFF
.	TRBV7-2	TRBJ2-2	CASSSDSYTGELFF
.	TRBV9	TRBJ2-1	CASSVEQEGWNEQFF
.	TRBV4-2	TRBJ2-2	CASSQDPMMTSGRIDTGELFF
.	TRBV7-7	TRBJ2-2	CASSSTSGRGTGELFF
.	TRBV21-1	TRBJ1-1	CASPSKGNPFGWHTEAFF
.	TRBV7-9	TRBJ2-4	CASSPGLAGALAKNIQYF
.	TRBV9	TRBJ1-4	CASSADEQTFNEKLFF
.	TRBV5-1	TRBJ2-6	CASSLQGLSGANVLTF